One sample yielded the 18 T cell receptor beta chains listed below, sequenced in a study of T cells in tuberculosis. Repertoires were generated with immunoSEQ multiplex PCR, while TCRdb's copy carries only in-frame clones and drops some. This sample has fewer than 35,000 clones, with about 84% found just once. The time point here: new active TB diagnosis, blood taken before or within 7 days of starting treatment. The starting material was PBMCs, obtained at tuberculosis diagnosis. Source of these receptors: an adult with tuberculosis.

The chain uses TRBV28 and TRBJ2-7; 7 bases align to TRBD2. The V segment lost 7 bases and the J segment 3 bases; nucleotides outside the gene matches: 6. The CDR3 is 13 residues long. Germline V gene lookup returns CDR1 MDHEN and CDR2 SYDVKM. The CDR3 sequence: CASNGGDGYEQYF. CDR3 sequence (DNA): TGTGCCAGCAATGGGGGGGACGGCTACGAGCAGTACTTC.

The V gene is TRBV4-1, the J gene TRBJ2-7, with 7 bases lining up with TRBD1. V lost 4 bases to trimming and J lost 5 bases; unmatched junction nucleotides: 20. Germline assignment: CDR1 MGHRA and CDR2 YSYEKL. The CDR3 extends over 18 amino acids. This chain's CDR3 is CASSRTGDGTVIIDEQYF. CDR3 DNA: TGCGCCAGCAGCCGCACTGGGGACGGGACAGTCATAATCGACGAGCAGTACTTC.

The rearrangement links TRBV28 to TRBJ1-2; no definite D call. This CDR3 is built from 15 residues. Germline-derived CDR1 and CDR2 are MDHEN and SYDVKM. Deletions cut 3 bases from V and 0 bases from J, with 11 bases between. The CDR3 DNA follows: TGTGCCAGCAGTTTTGGTCTACTAGCTAACTATGGCTACACCTTC. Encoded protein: CASSFGLLANYGYTF.

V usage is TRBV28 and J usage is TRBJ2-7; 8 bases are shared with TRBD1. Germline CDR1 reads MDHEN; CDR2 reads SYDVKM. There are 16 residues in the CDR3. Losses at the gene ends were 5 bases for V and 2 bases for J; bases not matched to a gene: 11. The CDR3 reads CASSAAHGTGPYEQYF. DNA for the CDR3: TGTGCCAGCAGTGCCGCTCACGGGACAGGCCCCTACGAGCAGTACTTC. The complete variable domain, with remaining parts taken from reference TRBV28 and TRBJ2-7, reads DVKVTQSSRYLVKRTGEKVFLECVQDMDHENMFWYRQDPGLGLRLIYFSYDVKMKEKGDIPEGYSVSREKKERFSLILESASTNQTSMYLCASSAAHGTGPYEQYFGPGTRLTVT.

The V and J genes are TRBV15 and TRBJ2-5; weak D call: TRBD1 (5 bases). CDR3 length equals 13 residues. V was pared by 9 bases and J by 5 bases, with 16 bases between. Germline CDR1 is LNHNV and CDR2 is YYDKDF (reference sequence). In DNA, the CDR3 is TGTGCCACATATGGTGGGGCTGGGGAGACCCAGTACTTC. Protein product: CATYGGAGETQYF.

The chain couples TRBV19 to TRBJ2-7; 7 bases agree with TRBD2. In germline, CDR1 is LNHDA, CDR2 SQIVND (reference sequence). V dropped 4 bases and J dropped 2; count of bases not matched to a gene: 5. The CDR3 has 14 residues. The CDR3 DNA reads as TGTGCCAGTAGTACTGGGAGGGGCCCCTACGAGCAGTACTTC. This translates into CASSTGRGPYEQYF.

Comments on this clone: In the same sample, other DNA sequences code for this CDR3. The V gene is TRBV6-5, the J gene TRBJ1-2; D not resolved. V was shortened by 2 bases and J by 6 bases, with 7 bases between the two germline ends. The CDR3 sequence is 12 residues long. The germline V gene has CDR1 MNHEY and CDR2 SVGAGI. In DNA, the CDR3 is TGTGCCAGCAGTTACCGAGGAGATGGCTACACCTTC. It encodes CASSYRGDGYTF.

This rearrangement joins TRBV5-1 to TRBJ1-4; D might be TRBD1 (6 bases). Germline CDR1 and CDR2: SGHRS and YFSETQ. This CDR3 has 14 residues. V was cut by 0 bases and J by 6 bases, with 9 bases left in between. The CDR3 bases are TGCGCCAGCAGCTTGGGAGGGGGAGATGAAAAACTGTTTTTT. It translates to CASSLGGGDEKLFF.

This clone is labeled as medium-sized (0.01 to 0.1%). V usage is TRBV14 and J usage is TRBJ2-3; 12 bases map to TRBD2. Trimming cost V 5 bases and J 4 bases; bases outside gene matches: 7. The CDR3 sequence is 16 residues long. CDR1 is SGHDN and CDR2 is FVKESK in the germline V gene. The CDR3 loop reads CASSSLAGGGPDTQYF. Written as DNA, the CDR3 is TGTGCCAGCAGCTCCCTAGCGGGAGGGGGACCAGATACGCAGTATTTT.

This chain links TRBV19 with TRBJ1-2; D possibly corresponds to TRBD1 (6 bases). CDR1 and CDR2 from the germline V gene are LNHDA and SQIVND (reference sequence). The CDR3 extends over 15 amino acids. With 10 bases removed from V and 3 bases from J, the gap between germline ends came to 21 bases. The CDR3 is CATSIITGPDYGYTF. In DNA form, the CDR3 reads TGTGCCACCAGTATAATTACAGGGCCAGACTATGGCTACACCTTC.

The CDR3 DNA reads TGTGCCAGCAGCTACCAATACACCGGGGAGCTGTTTTTT. Residues: CASSYQYTGELFF. This chain links TRBV6-6 with TRBJ2-2; D gene ambiguous. V lost 6 bases and J 3 bases, leaving 8 bases between the germline ends. The CDR3 spans 13 residues. Per germline, CDR1 MNHNY and CDR2 SVGAGI (reference sequence).

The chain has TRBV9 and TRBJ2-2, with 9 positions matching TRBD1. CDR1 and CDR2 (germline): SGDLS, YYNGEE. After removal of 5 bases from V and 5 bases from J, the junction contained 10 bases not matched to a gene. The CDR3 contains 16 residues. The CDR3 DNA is TGTGCCAGCAGTCCAGACTGGGACAGGGCTACCGGGGAGCTGTTTTTT. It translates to CASSPDWDRATGELFF.

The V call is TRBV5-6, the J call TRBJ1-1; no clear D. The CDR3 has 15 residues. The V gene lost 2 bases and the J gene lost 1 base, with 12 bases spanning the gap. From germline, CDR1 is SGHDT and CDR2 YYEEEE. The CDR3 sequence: CASSFRAGRNTEAFF. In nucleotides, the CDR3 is TGTGCCAGCAGCTTTAGAGCCGGGAGGAACACTGAAGCTTTCTTT.

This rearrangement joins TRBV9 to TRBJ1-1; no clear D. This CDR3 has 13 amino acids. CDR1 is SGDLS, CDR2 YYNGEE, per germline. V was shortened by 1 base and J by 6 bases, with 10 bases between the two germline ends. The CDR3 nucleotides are TGTGCCAGCAGCGTAATGAGCACGTCTGAAGCTTTCTTT. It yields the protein CASSVMSTSEAFF.

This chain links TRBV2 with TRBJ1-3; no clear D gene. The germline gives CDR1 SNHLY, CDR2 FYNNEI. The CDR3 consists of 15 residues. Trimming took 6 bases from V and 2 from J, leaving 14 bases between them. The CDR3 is CASSTAGVAGNTIYF. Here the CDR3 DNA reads TGTGCCAGCAGCACCGCCGGGGTCGCTGGAAACACCATATATTTT. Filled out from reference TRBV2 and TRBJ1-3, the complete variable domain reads EPEVTQTPSHQVTQMGQEVILRCVPISNHLYFYWYRQILGQKVEFLVSFYNNEISEKSEIFDDQFSVERPDGSNFTLKIRSTKLEDSAMYFCASSTAGVAGNTIYFGEGSWLTVV.

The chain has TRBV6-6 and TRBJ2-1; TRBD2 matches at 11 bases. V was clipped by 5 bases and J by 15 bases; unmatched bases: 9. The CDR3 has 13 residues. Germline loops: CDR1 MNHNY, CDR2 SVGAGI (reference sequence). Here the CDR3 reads CASSLILAGASFF. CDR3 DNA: TGTGCCAGCAGTCTTATACTAGCGGGGGCCTCGTTCTTC.

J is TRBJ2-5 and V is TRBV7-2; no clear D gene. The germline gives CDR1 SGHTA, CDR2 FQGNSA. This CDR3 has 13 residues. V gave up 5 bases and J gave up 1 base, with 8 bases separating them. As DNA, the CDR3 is TGTGCCAGCAGCGGCCCTAGCCAAGAGACCCAGTACTTC. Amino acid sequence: CASSGPSQETQYF. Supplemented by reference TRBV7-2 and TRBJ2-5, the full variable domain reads GAGVSQSPSNKVTEKGKDVELRCDPISGHTALYWYRQSLGQGLEFLIYFQGNSAPDKSGLPSDRFSAERTGGSVSTLTIQRTQQEDSAVYLCASSGPSQETQYFGPGTRLLVL.

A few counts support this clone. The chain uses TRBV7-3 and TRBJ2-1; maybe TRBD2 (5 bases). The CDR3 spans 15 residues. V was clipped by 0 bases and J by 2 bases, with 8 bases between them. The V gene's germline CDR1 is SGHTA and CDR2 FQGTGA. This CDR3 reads CASSLTAEAYNEQFF. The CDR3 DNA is TGTGCCAGCAGCTTAACAGCGGAGGCCTACAATGAGCAGTTCTTC.